Listed here is a single T cell receptor (beta chain). Its antigen is currently not known. There are no base qualities to consult, and no much larger clone falls within one base. TCRbeta CDR3 regions were amplified from genomic DNA using the immunoSEQ Assay, a bias-controlled multiplex PCR. The authors' analysis ran thus. The number of nucleated cells in each sample was estimated by amplification of reference gene primers within the assay. To quantify the absolute abundance of each unique TCRbeta CDR3 rearrangement, sequence reads were collapsed and filtered. For each sample, productive Simpson clonality was calculated as the square root of Simpson's diversity index across productive rearrangements. Imported from immuneACCESS, the table was reduced by TCRdb to in-frame sequences with V and J called. These copies leave out some clones; in studies compared against another copy, an unresolved V gene accounts for under half, and the cause of the remainder is not known. V, J and clone size are taken as reported in that table, and D and trimming were inferred from the DNA itself. The sample includes 250,000 to 300,000 clones, with roughly 91% observed a single time. Of the sample, approximately 9% is held by the ten largest clones.

Cut back by 0 bases and 6 bases, the V and J ends lie 12 bases apart. Taken from cysteine to phenylalanine, the CDR3 has 16 residues. Of all the DNA, just the CDR3 is kept, 48 bases in frame from base 1. CDR1 and CDR2, per the germline V gene, are SGHTA and FQGNSA. This record comes from a study of blood T cell repertoires in COVID-19 (TCRdb year 2020). Regarding the complete study: Collaborator samples came from the United States, Italy and Spain and covered acute and convalescent phases of COVID-19. The material from the prospective study consisted of cDNA or gDNA derived from T cells, B-cell-depleted T cells, or PBMCs. Subjects who had been exposed to COVID-19, were actively infected with it, or had recovered from it provided the deeply sampled blood TCRbeta repertoires that made up the dataset. A freely available public database, intended as a resource for researchers studying the immune response to SARS-CoV-2, is where the repertoires were released. The samples were drawn from two sources: the first 160 participants of the ongoing ImmuneRACE study, and some 1,300 subjects contributed by 6 global collaborators. Sample metadata almost always included a de-identified subject ID, COVID-19 status, age in years and sex. Where available, HLA class I and class II types were taken from metadata supplied by the sample provider and were not determined by assay-based typing. What the research found in general, with its limitations: Clinical and demographic metadata were provided uncurated, with the amount varying by source and participant.

Participants in the prospective study were aged about 18 to 100 years, lived in under 30 United States geographic areas, and enrolled through a virtual design. In the prospective study, cohorts were assigned on the basis of participant-reported clinical history obtained from a screening survey and a study questionnaire. ImmuneRACE Cohort 3 recovered participants were defined by two consecutive negative NP/OP PCR tests, healthcare professional clearance, or symptom resolution. Each participant in the prospective study had whole blood, serum and a nasopharyngeal or oropharyngeal swab collected by mobile phlebotomists. Prospective study participants could optionally give additional blood draws and questionnaires over an approximately two-month period. Before DNA extraction, blood samples from the prospective study were shipped at room temperature or frozen.

The sequenced material came from PBMCs or T cells enriched from blood (not recorded which). Rearrangement joined TRBV7-2 to TRBJ1-6; the D gene is unclear. This receptor was obtained from a man aged 35 to 55 who had recovered from COVID-19. The DNA reads as follows: TGTGCCAGCAGCTTAGCCGGCGGTACCGGTAATTCACCCCTCCACTTT. Its protein product is CASSLAGGTGNSPLHF.